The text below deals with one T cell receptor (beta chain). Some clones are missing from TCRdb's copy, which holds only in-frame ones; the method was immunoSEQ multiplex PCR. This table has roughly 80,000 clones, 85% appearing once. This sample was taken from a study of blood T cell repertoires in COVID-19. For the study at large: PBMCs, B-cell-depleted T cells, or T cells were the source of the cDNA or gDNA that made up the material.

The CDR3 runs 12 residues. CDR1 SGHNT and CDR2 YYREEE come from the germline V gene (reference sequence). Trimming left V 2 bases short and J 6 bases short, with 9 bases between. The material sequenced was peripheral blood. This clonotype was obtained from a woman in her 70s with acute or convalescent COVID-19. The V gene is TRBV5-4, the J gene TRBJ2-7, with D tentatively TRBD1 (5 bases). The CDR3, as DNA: TGTGCCAGCAGCTTTAGGGGTAGCGAGCAGTACGTC. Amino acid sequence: CASSFRGSEQYV.